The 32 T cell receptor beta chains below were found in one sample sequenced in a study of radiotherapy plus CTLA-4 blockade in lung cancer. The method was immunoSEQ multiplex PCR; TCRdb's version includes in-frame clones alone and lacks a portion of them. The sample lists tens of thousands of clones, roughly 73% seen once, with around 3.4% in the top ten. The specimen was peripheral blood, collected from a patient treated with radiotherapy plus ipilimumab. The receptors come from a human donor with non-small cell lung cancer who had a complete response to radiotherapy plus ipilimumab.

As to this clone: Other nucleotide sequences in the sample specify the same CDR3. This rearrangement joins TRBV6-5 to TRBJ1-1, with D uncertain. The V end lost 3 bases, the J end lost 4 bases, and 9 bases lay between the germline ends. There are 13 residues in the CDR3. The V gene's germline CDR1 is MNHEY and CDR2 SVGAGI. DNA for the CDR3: TGTGCCAGCAGTTATAGAGGGCTCACTGAAGCTTTCTTT. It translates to CASSYRGLTEAFF.

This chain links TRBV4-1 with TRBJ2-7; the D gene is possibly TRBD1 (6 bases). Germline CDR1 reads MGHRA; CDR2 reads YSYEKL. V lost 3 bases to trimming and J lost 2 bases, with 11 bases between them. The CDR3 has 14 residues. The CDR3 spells CASSHVGQTYEQYF. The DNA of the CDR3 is TGCGCCAGCAGCCATGTCGGACAGACCTACGAGCAGTACTTC.

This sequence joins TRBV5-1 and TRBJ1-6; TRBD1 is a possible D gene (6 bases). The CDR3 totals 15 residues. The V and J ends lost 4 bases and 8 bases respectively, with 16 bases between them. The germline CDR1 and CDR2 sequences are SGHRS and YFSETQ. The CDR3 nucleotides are TGCGCCAGCAGCCCGAAACAGGGAGCCTATTCACCCCTCCACTTT. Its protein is CASSPKQGAYSPLHF.

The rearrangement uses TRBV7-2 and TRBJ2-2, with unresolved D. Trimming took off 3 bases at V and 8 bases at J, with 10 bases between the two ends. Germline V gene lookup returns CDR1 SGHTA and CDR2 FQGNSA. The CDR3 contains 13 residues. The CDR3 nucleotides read TGTGCCAGCAGCTTGCGGCGGTTGGGGGAGCTGTTTTTT. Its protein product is CASSLRRLGELFF.

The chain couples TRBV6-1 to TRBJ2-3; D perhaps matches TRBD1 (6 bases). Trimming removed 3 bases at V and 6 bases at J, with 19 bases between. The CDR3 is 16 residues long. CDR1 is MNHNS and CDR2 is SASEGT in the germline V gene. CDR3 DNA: TGTGCCAGCAGTGACCCCCTCAGGGGCGAGGCGGATACGCAGTATTTT. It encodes CASSDPLRGEADTQYF.

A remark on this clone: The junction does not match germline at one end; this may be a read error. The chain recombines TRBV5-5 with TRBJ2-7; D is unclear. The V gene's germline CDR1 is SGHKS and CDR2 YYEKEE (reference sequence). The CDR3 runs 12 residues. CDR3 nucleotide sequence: TGTGCCAGCAGCTTCCACCACTACGGGCAGTACTTC. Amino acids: CASSFHHYGQYF.

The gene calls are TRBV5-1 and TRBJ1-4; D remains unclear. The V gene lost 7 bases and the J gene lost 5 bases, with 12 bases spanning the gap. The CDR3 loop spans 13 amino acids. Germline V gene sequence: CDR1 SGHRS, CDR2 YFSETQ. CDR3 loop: CASGPGRNEKLFF. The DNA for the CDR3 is TGCGCCAGCGGGCCAGGCAGAAATGAAAAACTGTTTTTT.

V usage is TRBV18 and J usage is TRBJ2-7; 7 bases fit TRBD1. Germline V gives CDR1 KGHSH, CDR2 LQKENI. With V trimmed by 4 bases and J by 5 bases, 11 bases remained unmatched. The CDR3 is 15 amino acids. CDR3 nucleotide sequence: TGTGCCAGCTCACGACAGGGTAGGGGTAGCGACGAGCAGTACTTC. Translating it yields CASSRQGRGSDEQYF. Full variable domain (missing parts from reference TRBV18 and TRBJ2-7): NAGVMQNPRHLVRRRGQEARLRCSPMKGHSHVYWYRQLPEEGLKFMVYLQKENIIDESGMPKERFSAEFPKEGPSILRIQQVVRGDSAAYFCASSRQGRGSDEQYFGPGTRLTVT.

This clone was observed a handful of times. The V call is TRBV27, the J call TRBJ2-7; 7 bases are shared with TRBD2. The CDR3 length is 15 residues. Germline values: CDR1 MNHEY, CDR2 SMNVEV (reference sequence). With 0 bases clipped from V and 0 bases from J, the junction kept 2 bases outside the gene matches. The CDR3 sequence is CASSLSASGSYEQYF. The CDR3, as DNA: TGTGCCAGCAGTTTATCTGCTAGCGGCTCCTACGAGCAGTACTTC.

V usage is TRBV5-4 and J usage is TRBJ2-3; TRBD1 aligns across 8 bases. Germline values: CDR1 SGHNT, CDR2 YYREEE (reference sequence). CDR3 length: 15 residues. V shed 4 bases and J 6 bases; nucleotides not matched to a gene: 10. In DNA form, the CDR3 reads TGTGCCAGCAGCGCACGAGAACAGGGGGTCGATACGCAGTATTTT. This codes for CASSAREQGVDTQYF.

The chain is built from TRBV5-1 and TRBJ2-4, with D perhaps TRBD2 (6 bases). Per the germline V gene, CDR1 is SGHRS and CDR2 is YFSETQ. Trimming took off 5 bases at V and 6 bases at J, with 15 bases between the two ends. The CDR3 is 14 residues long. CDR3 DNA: TGCGCCAGCAGTTCCTTGGAGGGGATAAACATTCAGTACTTC. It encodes CASSSLEGINIQYF.

The CDR3 region has the DNA TGTGCCAGCAGCCAGACAGGGAGGTCGACCACCGGGGAGCTGTTTTTT. This codes for CASSQTGRSTTGELFF. The chain joins TRBV9 to TRBJ2-2; maybe TRBD1 (7 bases). Trimming removed 4 bases from V and 4 bases from J, with 17 bases in between. The germline CDR1 and CDR2 sequences are SGDLS and YYNGEE. The CDR3 is 16 residues long.

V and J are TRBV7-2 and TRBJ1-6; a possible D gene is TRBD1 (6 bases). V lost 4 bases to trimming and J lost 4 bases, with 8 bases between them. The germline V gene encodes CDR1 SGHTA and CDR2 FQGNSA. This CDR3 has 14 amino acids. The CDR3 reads CASSSGTYNSPLHF. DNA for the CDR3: TGTGCCAGCAGCTCCGGGACATATAATTCACCCCTCCACTTT.

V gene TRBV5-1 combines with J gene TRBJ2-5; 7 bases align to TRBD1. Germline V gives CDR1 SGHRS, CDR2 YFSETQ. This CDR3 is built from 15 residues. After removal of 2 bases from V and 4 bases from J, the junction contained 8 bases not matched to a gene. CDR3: CASSLGGSAIETQYF. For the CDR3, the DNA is TGCGCCAGCAGCTTAGGGGGCTCCGCGATAGAGACCCAGTACTTC.

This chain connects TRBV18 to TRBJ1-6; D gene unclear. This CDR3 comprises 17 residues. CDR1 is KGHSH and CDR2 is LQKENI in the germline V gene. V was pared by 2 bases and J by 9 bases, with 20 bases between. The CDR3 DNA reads TGTGCCAGCTCACCAATTTCCCAGGCCGGGAGTGGTTCACCCCTCCACTTT. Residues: CASSPISQAGSGSPLHF.

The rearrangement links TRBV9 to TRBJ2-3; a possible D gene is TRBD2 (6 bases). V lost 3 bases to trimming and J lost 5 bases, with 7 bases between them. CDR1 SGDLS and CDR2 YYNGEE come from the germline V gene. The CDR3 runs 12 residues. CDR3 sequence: CASSAREDTQYF. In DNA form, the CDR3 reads TGTGCCAGCAGCGCGCGGGAAGATACGCAGTATTTT.

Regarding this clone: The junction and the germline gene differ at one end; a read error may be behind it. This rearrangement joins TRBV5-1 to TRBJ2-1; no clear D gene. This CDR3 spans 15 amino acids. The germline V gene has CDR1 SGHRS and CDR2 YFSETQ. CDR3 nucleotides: TGCGCCAGCAGCTCGGCGGAAAGCTCCTACAATGGGCAGTTCTTC. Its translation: CASSSAESSYNGQFF.

CDR3 bases: TGTGCCAGCAGTTCTTTGACTACACGAAGGGCAGATACGCAGTATTTT. This gives the protein CASSSLTTRRADTQYF. This chain uses TRBV27 with TRBJ2-3; weak D call: TRBD2 (5 bases). This CDR3 is 16 amino acids long. Germline values: CDR1 MNHEY, CDR2 SMNVEV (reference sequence). V was shortened by 4 bases and J by 4 bases, with 18 bases between the two germline ends.

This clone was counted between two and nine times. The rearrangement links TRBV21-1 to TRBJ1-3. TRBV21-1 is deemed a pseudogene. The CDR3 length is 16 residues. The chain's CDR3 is CASSKYGGYSGNTIYF. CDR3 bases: TGTGCCAGCAGCAAATACGGGGGATACTCTGGAAACACCATATATTTT.

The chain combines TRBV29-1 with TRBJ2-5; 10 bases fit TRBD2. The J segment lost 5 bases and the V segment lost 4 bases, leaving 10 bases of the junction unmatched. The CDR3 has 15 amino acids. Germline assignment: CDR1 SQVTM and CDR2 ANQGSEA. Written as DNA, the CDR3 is TGCAGCGTTGTTGGGCTAGCGGGAGTAACGGAGACCCAGTACTTC. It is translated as CSVVGLAGVTETQYF.

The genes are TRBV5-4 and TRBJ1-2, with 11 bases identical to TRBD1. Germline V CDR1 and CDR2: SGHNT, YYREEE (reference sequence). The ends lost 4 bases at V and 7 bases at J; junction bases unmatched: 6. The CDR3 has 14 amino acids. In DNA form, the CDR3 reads TGTGCCAGCAGCACCGGGACAGGGGGGCTTGGCTACACCTTC. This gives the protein CASSTGTGGLGYTF. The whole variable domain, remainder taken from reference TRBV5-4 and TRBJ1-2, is ETGVTQSPTHLIKTRGQQVTLRCSSQSGHNTVSWYQQALGQGPQFIFQYYREEENGRGNFPPRFSGLQFPNYSSELNVNALELDDSALYLCASSTGTGGLGYTFGSGTRLTVV.

This CDR3 is CASSERGTGANQPQHF. CDR3 sequence (DNA): TGTGCCAGCAGTGAAAGGGGGACAGGAGCTAATCAGCCCCAGCATTTT. This chain joins TRBV6-1 and TRBJ1-5, with 8 bases identical to TRBD1. The CDR3 has 16 residues. V shed 2 bases, J shed 4 bases, and the junction held 7 bases outside the gene matches. Per the germline V gene, CDR1 is MNHNS and CDR2 is SASEGT.

CDR3 loop: CASSPQGGRGETQYF. In nucleotides, the CDR3 is TGTGCCAGCAGCCCACAGGGGGGCAGAGGAGAGACCCAGTACTTC. The gene calls are TRBV7-9 and TRBJ2-5; 8 positions agree with TRBD1. The CDR3 runs 15 residues. Germline V gene data show CDR1 as SEHNR and CDR2 as FQNEAQ (reference sequence). Losses at the gene ends were 5 bases for V and 4 bases for J; bases not matched to a gene: 9.

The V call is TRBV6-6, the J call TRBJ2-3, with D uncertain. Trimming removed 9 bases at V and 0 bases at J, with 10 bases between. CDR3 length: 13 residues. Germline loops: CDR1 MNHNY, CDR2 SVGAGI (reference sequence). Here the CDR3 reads CASSARSTDTQYF. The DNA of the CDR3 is TGTGCCAGTTCGGCGAGGAGCACAGATACGCAGTATTTT.

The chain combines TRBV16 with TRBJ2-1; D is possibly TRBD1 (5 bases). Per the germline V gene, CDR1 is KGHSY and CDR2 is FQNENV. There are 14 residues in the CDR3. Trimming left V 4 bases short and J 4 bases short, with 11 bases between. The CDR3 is CASSPRQTYNEQFF. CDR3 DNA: TGTGCCAGCAGCCCCCGACAGACATACAATGAGCAGTTCTTC.

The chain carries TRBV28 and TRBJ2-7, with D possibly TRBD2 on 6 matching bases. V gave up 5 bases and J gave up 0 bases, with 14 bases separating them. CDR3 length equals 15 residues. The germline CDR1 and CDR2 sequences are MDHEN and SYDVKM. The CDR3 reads CASSEPGLLSYEQYF. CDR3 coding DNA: TGTGCCAGCAGTGAACCGGGACTCCTCTCCTACGAGCAGTACTTC.

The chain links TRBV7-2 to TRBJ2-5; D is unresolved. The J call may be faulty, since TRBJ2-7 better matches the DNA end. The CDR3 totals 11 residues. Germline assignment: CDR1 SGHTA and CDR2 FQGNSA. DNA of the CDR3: TGTGCCAGCAGCTTAAGACACGAGCAGTACTTC. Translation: CASSLRHEQYF.

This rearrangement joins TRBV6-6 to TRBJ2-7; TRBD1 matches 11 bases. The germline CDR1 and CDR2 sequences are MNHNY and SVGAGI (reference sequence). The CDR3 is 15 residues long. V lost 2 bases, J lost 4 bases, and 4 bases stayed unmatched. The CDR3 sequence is CASSYRGQGAYEQYF. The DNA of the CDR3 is TGTGCCAGCAGTTACCGAGGACAGGGGGCGTACGAGCAGTACTTC.

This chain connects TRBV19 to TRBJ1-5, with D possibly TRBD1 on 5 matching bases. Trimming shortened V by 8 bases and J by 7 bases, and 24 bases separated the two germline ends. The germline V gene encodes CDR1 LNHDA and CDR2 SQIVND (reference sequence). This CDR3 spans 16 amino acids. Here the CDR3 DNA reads TGTGCCAGTCGAGGAGGTTTTCGGGGGAGGGAACAGCCCCAGCATTTT. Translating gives CASRGGFRGREQPQHF.

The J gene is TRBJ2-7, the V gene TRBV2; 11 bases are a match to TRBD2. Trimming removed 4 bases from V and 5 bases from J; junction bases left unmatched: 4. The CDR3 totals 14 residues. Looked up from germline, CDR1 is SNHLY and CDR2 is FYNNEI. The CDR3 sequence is CASSGLAGRHEQYF. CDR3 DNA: TGTGCCAGCAGTGGACTAGCGGGAAGGCACGAGCAGTACTTC.

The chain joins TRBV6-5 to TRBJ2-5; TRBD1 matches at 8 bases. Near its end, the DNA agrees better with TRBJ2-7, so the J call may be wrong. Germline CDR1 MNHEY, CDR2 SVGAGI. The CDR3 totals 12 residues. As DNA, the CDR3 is TGTGCCAGCAGCTGGACAGGGTTCGAGCAGTACTTC. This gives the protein CASSWTGFEQYF.

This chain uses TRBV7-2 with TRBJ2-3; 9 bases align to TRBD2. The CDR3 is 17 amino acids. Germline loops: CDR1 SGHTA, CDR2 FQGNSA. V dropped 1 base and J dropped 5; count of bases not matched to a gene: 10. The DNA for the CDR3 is TGTGCCAGCAGCTTAGAGTGGCGGGGGGGCGGGAGAGATACGCAGTATTTT. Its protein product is CASSLEWRGGGRDTQYF.